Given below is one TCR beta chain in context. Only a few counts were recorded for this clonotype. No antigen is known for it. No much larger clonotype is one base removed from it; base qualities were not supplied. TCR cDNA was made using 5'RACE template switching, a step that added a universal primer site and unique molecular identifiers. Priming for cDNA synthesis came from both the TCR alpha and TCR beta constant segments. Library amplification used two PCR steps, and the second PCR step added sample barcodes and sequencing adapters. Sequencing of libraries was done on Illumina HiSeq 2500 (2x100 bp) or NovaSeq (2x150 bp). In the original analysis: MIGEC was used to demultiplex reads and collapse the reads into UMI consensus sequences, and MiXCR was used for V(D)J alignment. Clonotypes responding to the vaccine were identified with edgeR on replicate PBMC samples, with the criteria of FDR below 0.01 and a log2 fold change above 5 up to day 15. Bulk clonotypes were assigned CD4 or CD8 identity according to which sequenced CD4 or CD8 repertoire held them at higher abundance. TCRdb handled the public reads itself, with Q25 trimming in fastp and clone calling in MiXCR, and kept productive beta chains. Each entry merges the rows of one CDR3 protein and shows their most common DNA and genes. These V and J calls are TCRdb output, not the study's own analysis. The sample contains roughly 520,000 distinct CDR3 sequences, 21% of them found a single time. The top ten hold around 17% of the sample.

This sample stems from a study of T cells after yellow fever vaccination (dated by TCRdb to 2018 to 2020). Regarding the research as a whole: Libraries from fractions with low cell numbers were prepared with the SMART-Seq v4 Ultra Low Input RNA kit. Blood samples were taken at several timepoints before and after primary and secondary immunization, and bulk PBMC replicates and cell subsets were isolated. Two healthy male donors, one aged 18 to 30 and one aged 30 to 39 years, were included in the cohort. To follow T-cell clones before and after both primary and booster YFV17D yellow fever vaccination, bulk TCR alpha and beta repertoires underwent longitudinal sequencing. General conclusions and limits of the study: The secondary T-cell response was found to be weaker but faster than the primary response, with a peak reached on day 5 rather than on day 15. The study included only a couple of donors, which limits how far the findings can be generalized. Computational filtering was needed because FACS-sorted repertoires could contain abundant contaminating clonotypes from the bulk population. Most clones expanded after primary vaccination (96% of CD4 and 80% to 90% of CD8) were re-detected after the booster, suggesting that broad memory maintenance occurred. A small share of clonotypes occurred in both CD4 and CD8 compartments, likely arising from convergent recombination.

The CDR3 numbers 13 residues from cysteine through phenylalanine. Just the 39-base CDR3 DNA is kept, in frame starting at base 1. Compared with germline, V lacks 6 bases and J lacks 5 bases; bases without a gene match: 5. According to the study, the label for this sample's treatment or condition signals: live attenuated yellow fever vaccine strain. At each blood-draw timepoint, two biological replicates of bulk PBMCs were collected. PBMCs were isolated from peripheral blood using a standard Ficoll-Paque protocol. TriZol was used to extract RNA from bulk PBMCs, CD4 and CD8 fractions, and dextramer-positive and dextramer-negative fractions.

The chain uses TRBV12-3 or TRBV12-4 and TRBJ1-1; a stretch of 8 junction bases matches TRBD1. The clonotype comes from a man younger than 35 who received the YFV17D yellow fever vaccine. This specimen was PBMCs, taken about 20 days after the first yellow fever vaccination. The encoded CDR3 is CASRTGVGTEAFF. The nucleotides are TGTGCCAGCAGGACAGGGGTGGGGACTGAAGCTTTCTTT.